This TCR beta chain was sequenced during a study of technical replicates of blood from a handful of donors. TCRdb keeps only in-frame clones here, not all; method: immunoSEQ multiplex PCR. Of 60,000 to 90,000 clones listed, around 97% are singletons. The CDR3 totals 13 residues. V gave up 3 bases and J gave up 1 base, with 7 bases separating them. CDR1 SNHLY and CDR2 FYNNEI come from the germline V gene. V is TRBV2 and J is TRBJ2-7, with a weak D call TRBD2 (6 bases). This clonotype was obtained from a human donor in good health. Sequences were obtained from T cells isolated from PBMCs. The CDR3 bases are TGTGCCAGCAGTGAGGGGGGTTCCTACGAGCAGTACTTC. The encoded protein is CASSEGGSYEQYF.